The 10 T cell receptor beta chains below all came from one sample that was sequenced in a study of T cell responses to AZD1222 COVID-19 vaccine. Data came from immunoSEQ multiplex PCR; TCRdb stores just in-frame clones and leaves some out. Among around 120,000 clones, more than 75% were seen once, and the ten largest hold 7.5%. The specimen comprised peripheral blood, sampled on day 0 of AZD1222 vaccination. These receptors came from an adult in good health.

CDR3 DNA: TGCAGCGTTTCGGGCCAAGAAGCTAACTATGGCTACACCTTC. Its protein is CSVSGQEANYGYTF. V is TRBV29-1 and J is TRBJ1-2; no clear D gene. The CDR3 extends over 14 amino acids. The V gene's germline CDR1 is SQVTM and CDR2 ANQGSEA. V dropped 5 bases and J dropped 0 bases, with 13 bases sitting between them.

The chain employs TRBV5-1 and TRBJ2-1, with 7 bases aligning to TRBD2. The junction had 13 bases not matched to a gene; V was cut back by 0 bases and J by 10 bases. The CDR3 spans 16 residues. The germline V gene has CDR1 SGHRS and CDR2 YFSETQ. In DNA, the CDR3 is TGCGCCAGCAGCTTGGAGTGGCGGGGGTCCGGAAAGGAGCAGTTCTTC. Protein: CASSLEWRGSGKEQFF.

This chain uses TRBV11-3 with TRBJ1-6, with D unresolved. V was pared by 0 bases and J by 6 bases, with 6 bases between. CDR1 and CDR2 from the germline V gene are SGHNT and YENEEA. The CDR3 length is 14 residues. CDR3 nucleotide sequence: TGTGCCAGCAGCTTAGAGTCGTCTAATTCACCCCTCCACTTT. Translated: CASSLESSNSPLHF.

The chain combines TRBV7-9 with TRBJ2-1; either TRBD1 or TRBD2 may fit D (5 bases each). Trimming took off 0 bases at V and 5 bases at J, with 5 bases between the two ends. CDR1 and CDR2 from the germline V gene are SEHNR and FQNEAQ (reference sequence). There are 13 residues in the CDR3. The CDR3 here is CASSLAGDNEQFF. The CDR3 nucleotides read TGTGCCAGCAGCTTAGCGGGGGACAATGAGCAGTTCTTC. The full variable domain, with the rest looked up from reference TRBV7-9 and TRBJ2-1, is DTGVSQNPRHKITKRGQNVTFRCDPISEHNRLYWYRQTLGQGPEFLTYFQNEAQLEKSRLLSDRFSAERPKGSFSTLEIQRTEQGDSAMYLCASSLAGDNEQFFGPGTRLTVL.

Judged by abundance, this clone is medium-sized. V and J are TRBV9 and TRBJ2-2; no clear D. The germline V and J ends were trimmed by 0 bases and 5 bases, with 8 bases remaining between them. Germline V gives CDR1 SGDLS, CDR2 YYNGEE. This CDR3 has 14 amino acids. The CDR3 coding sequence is TGTGCCAGCAGCGTAGGGGTCGGGACCGGGGAGCTGTTTTTT. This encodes CASSVGVGTGELFF. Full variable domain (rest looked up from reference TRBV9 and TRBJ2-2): DSGVTQTPKHLITATGQRVTLRCSPRSGDLSVYWYQQSLDQGLQFLIQYYNGEERAKGNILERFSAQQFPDLHSELNLSSLELGDSALYFCASSVGVGTGELFFGEGSRLTVL.

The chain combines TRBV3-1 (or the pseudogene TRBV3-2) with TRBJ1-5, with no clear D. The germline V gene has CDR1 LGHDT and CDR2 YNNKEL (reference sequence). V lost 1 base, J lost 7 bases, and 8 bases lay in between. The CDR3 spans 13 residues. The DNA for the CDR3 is TGTGCCAGCAGCCAAGGCAGCTCCCAGCCCCAGCATTTT. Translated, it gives CASSQGSSQPQHF.

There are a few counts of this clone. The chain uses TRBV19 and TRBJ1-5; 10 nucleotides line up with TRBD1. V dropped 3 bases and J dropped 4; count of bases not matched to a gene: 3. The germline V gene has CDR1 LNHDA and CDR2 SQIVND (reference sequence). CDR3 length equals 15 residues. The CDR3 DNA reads TGTGCCAGTAGTATCTGGGGACAGGGGAATCAGCCCCAGCATTTT. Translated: CASSIWGQGNQPQHF.

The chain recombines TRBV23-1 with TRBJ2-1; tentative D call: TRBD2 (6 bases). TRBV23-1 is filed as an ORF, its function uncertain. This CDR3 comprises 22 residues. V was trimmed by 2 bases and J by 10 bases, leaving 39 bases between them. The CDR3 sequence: CASSQPILHLPARGAKWWEQFF. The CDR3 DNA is TGCGCCAGCAGTCAACCCATACTGCATCTTCCGGCTCGCGGGGCCAAGTGGTGGGAGCAGTTCTTC.

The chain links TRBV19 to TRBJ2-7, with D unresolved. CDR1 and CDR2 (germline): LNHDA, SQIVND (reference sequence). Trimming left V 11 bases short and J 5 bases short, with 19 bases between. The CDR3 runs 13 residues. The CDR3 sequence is CASRPAVGHEQYF. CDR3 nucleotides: TGTGCCTCCCGCCCCGCAGTGGGCCACGAGCAGTACTTC. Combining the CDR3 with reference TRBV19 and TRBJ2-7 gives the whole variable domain DGGITQSPKYLFRKEGQNVTLSCEQNLNHDAMYWYRQDPGQGLRLIYYSQIVNDFQKGDIAEGYSVSREKKESFPLTVTSAQKNPTAFYLCASRPAVGHEQYFGPGTRLTVT.

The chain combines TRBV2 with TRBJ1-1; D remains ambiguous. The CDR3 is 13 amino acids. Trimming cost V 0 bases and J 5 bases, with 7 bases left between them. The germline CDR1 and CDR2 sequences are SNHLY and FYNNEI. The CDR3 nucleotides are TGTGCCAGCAGTGAAGCGCCGGGGACTGAAGCTTTCTTT. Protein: CASSEAPGTEAFF.